The 28 T cell receptor beta chains below come from one sample, sequenced in a study of blood T cell repertoires in COVID-19. Clones were sequenced by immunoSEQ multiplex PCR, and TCRdb holds only the in-frame ones, with some missing. The sample contains approximately 18,000 clones, 85% to 95% of which appear only once. The sequencing sample was made of peripheral blood. Source of these receptors: a human donor in a cohort sampled during active COVID-19.

The chain is built from TRBV5-6 and TRBJ1-6, with D perhaps TRBD1 (5 bases). The CDR3 runs to 15 residues. The V gene's germline CDR1 is SGHDT and CDR2 YYEEEE. V gave up 4 bases and J gave up 4 bases, with 12 bases separating them. CDR3 sequence (DNA): TGTGCCAGCAGCGGCGTGGGGGGGTATAATTCACCCCTCCACTTT. Translating it yields CASSGVGGYNSPLHF.

This clone was recorded once. V gene TRBV28 combines with J gene TRBJ1-1, with D possibly TRBD1 on 6 matching bases. Trimming cost V 2 bases and J 11 bases, with 15 bases left between them. In germline, CDR1 is MDHEN, CDR2 SYDVKM. The CDR3 sequence is 13 residues long. The CDR3 sequence: CASSLNRVGWAFF. CDR3 in DNA: TGTGCCAGCAGTTTAAACAGGGTGGGTTGGGCTTTCTTT.

The rearrangement links TRBV5-1 to TRBJ1-2; D is unresolved. V was trimmed by 0 bases and J by 4 bases, leaving 16 bases between them. The CDR3 loop spans 16 amino acids. CDR1 and CDR2 (germline): SGHRS, YFSETQ. The CDR3 DNA sequence: TGCGCCAGCAGCTTGGGTTCGGAGGGCGGAACCTATGGCTACACCTTC. Protein product: CASSLGSEGGTYGYTF.

The chain recombines TRBV6-5 with TRBJ2-2; 7 nucleotides match TRBD1. CDR3 length equals 16 residues. V shed 2 bases and J 1 base; nucleotides not matched to a gene: 4. Germline lookup yields CDR1 MNHEY and CDR2 SVGAGI. The CDR3 loop is CASSYQRTGNTGELFF. Written as DNA, the CDR3 is TGTGCCAGCAGTTACCAACGGACAGGGAACACCGGGGAGCTGTTTTTT.

This chain uses TRBV5-1 with TRBJ2-5; D uncertain. Germline-derived CDR1 and CDR2 are SGHRS and YFSETQ. Trimming removed 1 base at V and 1 base at J, with 5 bases between. The CDR3 spans 13 residues. CDR3 sequence: CASSLNGQETQYF. CDR3 nucleotide sequence: TGCGCCAGCAGCTTGAACGGCCAAGAGACCCAGTACTTC.

This chain connects TRBV7-9 to TRBJ2-7; 8 nucleotides align to TRBD1. With V trimmed by 5 bases and J by 5 bases, 20 bases remained unmatched. The germline CDR1 and CDR2 sequences are SEHNR and FQNEAQ (reference sequence). This CDR3 contains 18 residues. Written as DNA, the CDR3 is TGTGCCAGCAGCCCCCGACCGGGACAGGCTTCAGGGCGGGACGAGCAGTACTTC. The encoded protein is CASSPRPGQASGRDEQYF.

CDR3 bases: TGTGCCAGCAGCTTGGGGGTGGACAGCCTCTACGAGCAGTACTTC. Amino acids: CASSLGVDSLYEQYF. V is TRBV5-5 and J is TRBJ2-7, with D maybe TRBD1 (6 bases). This CDR3 is built from 15 residues. Germline V lookup: CDR1 SGHKS, CDR2 YYEKEE (reference sequence). V was trimmed by 0 bases and J by 3 bases, leaving 13 bases between them.

The CDR3 region has the DNA TGTGCCAGCAGTTTGTGGACAGGGAGCTCAGATACGCAGTATTTT. This gives the protein CASSLWTGSSDTQYF. V gene TRBV28 combines with J gene TRBJ2-3, with 8 bases matching TRBD1. CDR1 and CDR2 (germline): MDHEN, SYDVKM. The CDR3 is 15 amino acids. Germline trimming cut 3 bases from V and 4 bases from J; bases unmatched to any gene: 6.

This clone was observed once. The chain couples TRBV9 to TRBJ2-5, with 7 bases identical to TRBD1. This CDR3 is built from 16 residues. V lost 3 bases to trimming and J lost 3 bases; unmatched junction nucleotides: 11. Germline assignment: CDR1 SGDLS and CDR2 YYNGEE. The CDR3 bases are TGTGCCAGCAGCGCCCCGACAGGGAAATTGGAAGAGACCCAGTACTTC. As protein: CASSAPTGKLEETQYF.

The chain carries TRBV14 and TRBJ2-4; 11 bases agree with TRBD2. The ends lost 3 bases at V and 1 base at J; junction bases unmatched: 8. The CDR3 has 18 residues. Germline CDR1 and CDR2: SGHDN and FVKESK. Written as DNA, the CDR3 is TGTGCCAGCAGCCAGGCACTAGCGGGGGATGCGGCCAAAAACATTCAGTACTTC. Translating it yields CASSQALAGDAAKNIQYF.

The chain joins TRBV6-5 to TRBJ1-3, with D unresolved. The CDR3 is made up of 14 amino acids. V was shortened by 2 bases and J by 3 bases, with 8 bases between the two germline ends. Looked up from germline, CDR1 is MNHEY and CDR2 is SVGAGI. The CDR3 DNA reads TGTGCCAGCAGTTACAGCGGGGATGGAAACACCATATATTTT. It encodes CASSYSGDGNTIYF.

The chain links TRBV6-2 or TRBV6-3 to TRBJ2-1, with TRBD2 identical over 8 bases. Germline V lookup: CDR1 MNHEY, CDR2 SVGEGT. The J segment lost 5 bases and the V segment lost 4 bases, leaving 13 bases of the junction unmatched. The CDR3 contains 17 residues. The CDR3 protein is CASSFDSGKSIDNEQFF. CDR3 in DNA: TGTGCCAGCAGTTTTGATAGCGGGAAGAGCATCGACAATGAGCAGTTCTTC.

The chain is built from TRBV23-1 and TRBJ2-2, with D perhaps matching TRBD1 (6 bases). TRBV23-1 is assigned to the ORF class and has an uncertain function. This CDR3 has 14 amino acids. Deletions cut 3 bases from V and 7 bases from J, with 12 bases between. CDR3 region: CASSHPRQDGELFF. As DNA, the CDR3 is TGCGCCAGCAGTCACCCTAGACAGGACGGGGAGCTGTTTTTT.

Of note for this clone: In the same sample, other DNA sequences code for this CDR3. The chain couples TRBV28 to TRBJ2-7; a weak D match, TRBD1 (6 bases). Germline loops: CDR1 MDHEN, CDR2 SYDVKM. V shed 6 bases and J shed 2 bases, with 11 bases lying between them. The CDR3 contains 13 residues. DNA for the CDR3: TGTGCCAGCAGCTTCAGGGGCACCTACGAGCAGTACTTC. Translating gives CASSFRGTYEQYF. Complete variable domain (other parts from reference TRBV28 and TRBJ2-7): DVKVTQSSRYLVKRTGEKVFLECVQDMDHENMFWYRQDPGLGLRLIYFSYDVKMKEKGDIPEGYSVSREKKERFSLILESASTNQTSMYLCASSFRGTYEQYFGPGTRLTVT.

This clone was seen a single time. The chain recombines TRBV19 with TRBJ2-7, with TRBD2 matching 11 bases. V lost 6 bases, J lost 4 bases, and 11 bases stayed unmatched. The length of the CDR3 is 16 residues. Looked up from germline, CDR1 is LNHDA and CDR2 is SQIVND (reference sequence). CDR3 sequence: CASSLRATSGGYEQYF. In DNA form, the CDR3 reads TGTGCCAGTAGCCTACGGGCAACTAGCGGGGGATACGAGCAGTACTTC.

This clone was seen only a few times. The chain links TRBV2 to TRBJ2-1; 11 bases match TRBD2. The J segment lost 10 bases and the V segment lost 8 bases, leaving 10 bases of the junction unmatched. Germline loops: CDR1 SNHLY, CDR2 FYNNEI. This CDR3 has 14 residues. The CDR3, as DNA: TGTGCCAGCCACCTAGCGGGAGGCCGGTCAGAGCAGTTCTTC. Protein sequence: CASHLAGGRSEQFF.

This clone was detected only once. The gene calls are TRBV6-6 and TRBJ2-6, with 9 nucleotides matching TRBD1. Trimming removed 5 bases from V and 0 bases from J; junction bases left unmatched: 5. Germline-derived CDR1 and CDR2 are MNHNY and SVGAGI (reference sequence). This CDR3 has 17 amino acids. This CDR3 reads CASSPGQGYSGANVLTF. The CDR3 DNA sequence: TGTGCCAGCAGTCCCGGACAGGGGTACTCTGGGGCCAACGTCCTGACTTTC.

The V gene is TRBV6-5, the J gene TRBJ2-1, with 10 bases identical to TRBD2. Trimming took 11 bases from V and 9 from J; bases not matched to a gene: 13. The V gene's germline CDR1 is MNHEY and CDR2 SVGAGI. The CDR3 runs to 14 residues. CDR3 nucleotide sequence: TGTGCCGGGGCCGAGCGGGAGGGCCTGAGTGAGCAGTTCTTC. Translating gives CAGAEREGLSEQFF.

The V call is TRBV6-2 or TRBV6-3, the J call TRBJ2-7; tentative D call: TRBD2 (7 bases). V dropped 2 bases and J dropped 2 bases, with 13 bases sitting between them. The CDR3 spans 15 residues. The germline V gene has CDR1 MNHEY and CDR2 SVGEGT. The CDR3 nucleotides read TGTGCCAGCAGTTACCCGGGGGGCAGAACCTACGAGCAGTACTTC. Residues: CASSYPGGRTYEQYF.

The J gene is TRBJ2-3, the V gene TRBV30; TRBD2 matches 10 bases. J was trimmed by 1 base and V by 6 bases; bases with no gene match: 4. The germline gives CDR1 GTSNPN, CDR2 SVGIG (reference sequence). The CDR3 sequence is 14 residues long. The CDR3 DNA reads TGTGCCTGCTCTCTAGCGGGAGGCACAGATACGCAGTATTTT. It codes for CACSLAGGTDTQYF.

J is TRBJ2-3 and V is TRBV2; perhaps TRBD2 as D (6 bases). V was cut by 7 bases and J by 3 bases, with 17 bases left in between. The CDR3 length is 15 residues. Germline CDR1 and CDR2: SNHLY and FYNNEI. The chain's CDR3 is CASKGKNSGTDTQYF. CDR3 coding DNA: TGTGCCAGCAAGGGGAAGAATAGCGGAACAGATACGCAGTATTTT.

This chain links TRBV30 with TRBJ2-1; 11 bases align to TRBD2. The CDR3 totals 17 residues. Germline CDR1 is GTSNPN and CDR2 is SVGIG (reference sequence). J gave up 0 bases and V 4 bases, and 8 bases lay outside the gene matches. CDR3: CAWTGTSGHHSYNEQFF. The DNA of the CDR3 is TGTGCCTGGACCGGGACTAGCGGCCACCACTCCTACAATGAGCAGTTCTTC.

The genes are TRBV5-8 and TRBJ1-5; 8 nucleotides line up with TRBD1. The CDR3 is 15 residues long. V lost 3 bases to trimming and J lost 4 bases; unmatched junction nucleotides: 6. The germline CDR1 and CDR2 sequences are SGHTS and YDEGEE. The CDR3 loop is CASSYLDRANQPQHF. The DNA of the CDR3 is TGTGCCAGCAGCTACCTGGACAGGGCAAATCAGCCCCAGCATTTT. Based on the CDR3 plus reference TRBV5-8 and TRBJ1-5, the full variable domain is EAGVTQSPTHLIKTRGQQATLRCSPISGHTSVYWYQQALGLGLQFLLWYDEGEERNRGNFPPRFSGRQFPNYSSELNVNALELEDSALYLCASSYLDRANQPQHFGDGTRLSIL.

The chain carries TRBV6-5 and TRBJ2-7, with D unresolved. Trimming pared 6 bases from V and 5 bases from J, leaving 17 bases between. In germline, CDR1 is MNHEY, CDR2 SVGAGI. The CDR3 has 14 residues. The CDR3 DNA reads as TGTGCCAGCAGCGAGAGAGACATTACTCACGAGCAGTACTTC. This translates into CASSERDITHEQYF.

The chain joins TRBV18 to TRBJ1-1; D may be TRBD1 (5 bases). Trimming left V 8 bases short and J 7 bases short, with 17 bases between. CDR1 and CDR2 from the germline V gene are KGHSH and LQKENI. This CDR3 is built from 13 residues. The CDR3 DNA reads TGTGCCAGCGCGCGCGACAGAGAACTTGAAGCTTTCTTT. The encoded protein is CASARDRELEAFF.

The rearrangement links TRBV27 to TRBJ1-2; 9 bases are shared with TRBD1. With V trimmed by 3 bases and J by 3 bases, 11 bases remained unmatched. The V gene's germline CDR1 is MNHEY and CDR2 SMNVEV (reference sequence). The CDR3 spans 17 residues. The CDR3 spells CASSLEAQGAFDYGYTF. CDR3 DNA sequence: TGTGCCAGCAGTTTGGAAGCACAGGGGGCGTTCGACTATGGCTACACCTTC.

The chain employs TRBV3-1 (or the pseudogene TRBV3-2) and TRBJ2-1; a possible D gene is TRBD1 (5 bases). Per germline, CDR1 LGHDT and CDR2 YNNKEL (reference sequence). The CDR3 is 14 residues long. V was trimmed by 2 bases and J by 8 bases, leaving 13 bases between them. In DNA form, the CDR3 reads TGTGCCAGCAGCCAACATCAGGGTTGGTATGAGCAGTTCTTC. Amino acid sequence: CASSQHQGWYEQFF.

The chain employs TRBV5-6 and TRBJ1-2; 9 nucleotides align to TRBD1. With 2 bases clipped from V and 8 bases from J, the junction kept 10 bases outside the gene matches. This CDR3 comprises 15 residues. In germline, CDR1 is SGHDT, CDR2 YYEEEE. Here the CDR3 reads CASSFYYRGLQGYTF. CDR3 nucleotides: TGTGCCAGCAGCTTTTATTACAGGGGGCTTCAAGGCTACACCTTC.